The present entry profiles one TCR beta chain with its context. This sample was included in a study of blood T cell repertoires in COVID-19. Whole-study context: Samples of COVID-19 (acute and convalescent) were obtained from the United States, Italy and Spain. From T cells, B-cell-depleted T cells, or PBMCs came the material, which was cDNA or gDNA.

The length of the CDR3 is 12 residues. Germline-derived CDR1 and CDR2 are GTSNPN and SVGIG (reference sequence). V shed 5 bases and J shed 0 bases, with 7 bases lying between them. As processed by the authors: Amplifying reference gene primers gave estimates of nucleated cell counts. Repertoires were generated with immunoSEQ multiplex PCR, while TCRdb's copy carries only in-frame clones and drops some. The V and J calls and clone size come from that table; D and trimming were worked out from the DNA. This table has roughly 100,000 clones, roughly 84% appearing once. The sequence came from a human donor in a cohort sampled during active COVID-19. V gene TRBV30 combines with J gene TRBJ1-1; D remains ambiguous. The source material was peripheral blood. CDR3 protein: CAWRGMNTEAFF. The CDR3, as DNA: TGTGCCTGGCGGGGAATGAACACTGAAGCTTTCTTT.